Described below is a single TCR beta chain sequence and its context. Its antigen target is currently unknown. It has no much larger one-base neighbor in the sample; base qualities were not kept. This record belongs to a study of blood T cell repertoires in COVID-19 (dated by TCRdb to 2020 to 2021). Study-level background: Samples from collaborators originated in the United States, Italy and Spain and spanned both the acute and convalescent phases of COVID-19. The prospective study material was composed of cDNA or gDNA derived from T cells, B-cell-depleted T cells, or PBMCs. Where HLA class I and class II types were available, the types were taken from metadata supplied by the sample provider, not from assay-based typing. A freely available public database, intended as a resource for researchers studying the immune response to SARS-CoV-2, is where the repertoires were released. The sample metadata nearly always contained a de-identified subject ID, COVID-19 status, age in years and sex. The samples were drawn from the first 160 participants of the ongoing ImmuneRACE study and from over 950 subjects provided by 6 global collaborators. Subjects who had been exposed to COVID-19, were actively infected with it, or had recovered from it provided the deeply sampled blood TCRbeta repertoires that made up the dataset.

Summary of the overall study and its limitations: The amount of clinical and demographic metadata varied by source and participant and was provided uncurated.

Each collaborating institution followed its own protocols to collect whole blood in K2EDTA tubes. Collaborator samples were shipped for TCRbeta analysis as frozen whole blood, isolated PBMCs, or DNA extracted from either sample type. The immunoSEQ Assay, a bias-controlled multiplex PCR, was used to amplify TCRbeta CDR3 regions from genomic DNA. On the authors' methods: Nucleated cell counts per sample were estimated from amplification of reference gene primers within the assay. Sequence reads were collapsed and filtered to measure the absolute abundance of every unique TCRbeta CDR3 rearrangement. For each sample, productive Simpson clonality was calculated as the square root of Simpson's diversity index across productive rearrangements. TCRdb provides this immuneACCESS table in a form limited to in-frame rearrangements. Some clones are lacking; in checked studies, under half of them reflect an unresolved V gene, and why the rest are absent is not known. That table furnishes V, J and clone size, whereas the DNA furnished D and trimming. The table for this sample lists roughly 150,000 clones; 84% of them were counted only once. The top ten hold 7.2% of the sample.

The sequencing input was peripheral blood. The TCR originated in a woman in her forties or fifties in a cohort sampled during active or convalescent COVID-19.

CDR3 reads: CASSLRGGTNTDTQYF. In nucleotide form, the sequence is TGCGCCAGCAGCTTGCGGGGCGGGACTAACACAGATACGCAGTATTTT. Rearrangement joined TRBV5-1 to TRBJ2-3, and TRBD2 matches 7 of the central bases. CDR3 length: 16 amino acids, cysteine to phenylalanine. Only the CDR3 DNA stays, 48 bases, in frame from base 1. The junction shows trimming of 1 base on V and 2 bases on J, and the gene matches do not reach 7 bases of it. For CDR1 and CDR2, the germline V gene lists SGHRS and YFSETQ.